This entry concerns a single TCR beta chain. Its antigen is unknown. The sample belongs to a study of human T cells and chemical hapten exposure. The library tagged individual cDNA molecules with unique molecular identifiers. TCRdb reanalysed the RACE reads using MiXCR and keeps one entry per CDR3 protein. Among about 120,000 distinct CDR3 sequences listed, about 13% were seen once. General observations from the study: Those TCRs sitting above 1 in 1000 frequency stayed the same with DPC sensitization.

Time point: patch test 1, 2 weeks after DPC sensitization. Stated treatment: therapeutic diphenylcyclopropenone sensitization with weekly scalp DPC. Looked up from germline, CDR1 is WSHSY and CDR2 is SAAADI. The V segment lost 6 bases and the J segment 6 bases; nucleotides outside the gene matches: 3. This CDR3 is 13 amino acids long. The receptor was derived from a man between 18 and 29 years old with alopecia areata. Some clones in this sample may be carry-over from other donors' samples. This chain connects TRBV10-2 to TRBJ2-2; 8 nucleotides match TRBD2. The sample here was whole blood, taken in connection with sensitization to the hapten diphenylcyclopropenone (DPC). The CDR3 protein is CASSTGGAGELFF. The CDR3 nucleotides are TGCGCCAGCAGCACCGGGGGGGCCGGGGAGCTGTTTTTT.